This T cell receptor beta chain was captured in a study of shared clonotypes between healthy human individuals. Notes on this clone: As yet, its antigen is unknown.

Regarding the study as a whole: Naive CD4 clonotypes were shared across several donors at about 5.3%.

Trimming removed 3 bases at V and 0 bases at J, with 11 bases between. Germline V lookup: CDR1 LNHDA, CDR2 SQIVND (reference sequence). The CDR3 is 16 residues long. Replicate PCRs for sorted subsets used approximately 220 ng DNA; this equaled 33,000 or so T cell genomes. Method: immunoSEQ multiplex PCR; TCRdb's copy keeps in-frame clones and lacks some. The repertoire holds millions of clones, with approximately 94% as singletons. The sequencing sample was made of naive CD4+ T cells sorted from blood. Specified subset: CD45RA+ positively selected. The chain links TRBV19 to TRBJ2-2; D is perhaps TRBD2 (6 bases). The receptor was derived from a man between 18 and 29 years old in good health. For the CDR3, the DNA is TGTGCCAGTAGTATTGCGGGACCGGCGAACACCGGGGAGCTGTTTTTT. It yields the protein CASSIAGPANTGELFF.